Shown below are 19 T cell receptor beta chains from a single sample sequenced in a study of T-cell reconstitution after alpha-beta-depleted transplantation in children. Unique molecular identifiers tagged the TCRbeta library. Each CDR3 protein gets one entry after TCRdb re-called the PCR reads with MiXCR. The sample holds fewer than 250,000 distinct CDR3 sequences, around a sixth seen once. Sequencing was performed on PBMCs, mostly from graft donor cells, taken 360 days after TCRalphabeta/CD19-depleted stem cell transplant. Source of these receptors: a male patient aged 2 to 9 who had a stem cell transplant for acute lymphoblastic leukemia, so the T cells may come from the graft donor.

V and J are TRBV14 and TRBJ1-3; 8 positions match TRBD1. The CDR3 is 15 residues long. V shed 4 bases and J 4 bases; nucleotides not matched to a gene: 6. Germline V gene lookup returns CDR1 SGHDN and CDR2 FVKESK. In nucleotides, the CDR3 is TGTGCCAGCAGCCGTCCAGGGGGCGCCGGAAACACCATATATTTT. Protein sequence: CASSRPGGAGNTIYF.

The chain couples TRBV11-2 to TRBJ2-5; perhaps TRBD2 as D (6 bases). From germline, CDR1 is SGHAT and CDR2 FQNNGV. This CDR3 has 14 amino acids. Trimming removed 5 bases at V and 5 bases at J, with 15 bases between. This CDR3 is CASSAVTSFETQYF. CDR3 coding DNA: TGTGCCAGCAGCGCTGTTACTAGCTTTGAGACCCAGTACTTC.

This clonotype was observed a few times. The V call is TRBV13, the J call TRBJ2-1, with 8 bases matching TRBD2. This CDR3 region has 16 residues. In germline, CDR1 is PRHDT, CDR2 FYEKMQ (reference sequence). The J segment lost 4 bases and the V segment lost 5 bases, leaving 10 bases of the junction unmatched. DNA for the CDR3: TGTGCCAGCAGCCGTCCGACCGAGCGGGGGTACAATGAGCAGTTCTTC. It is translated as CASSRPTERGYNEQFF.

This clonotype was found many times. The chain combines TRBV12-3 or TRBV12-4 with TRBJ2-1, with D possibly being TRBD2 (6 bases). V lost 3 bases, J lost 6 bases, and 9 bases lay in between. The CDR3 is made up of 13 amino acids. The CDR3 DNA follows: TGTGCCAGCAGTTTCGGGACTGGCAATGAGCAGTTCTTC. It encodes CASSFGTGNEQFF.

This clonotype was recorded a few times. The chain combines TRBV5-6 with TRBJ2-1, with 10 bases identical to TRBD2. V dropped 2 bases and J dropped 7; count of bases not matched to a gene: 9. CDR3 length equals 16 residues. Germline V CDR1 and CDR2: SGHDT, YYEEEE. Written as DNA, the CDR3 is TGTGCCAGCAGCTTCGCCTCTAGCGGGGGACGAAATGAGCAGTTCTTC. Translated, it gives CASSFASSGGRNEQFF.

This clonotype was observed many times. The chain employs TRBV5-1 and TRBJ1-4; D may be TRBD1 (6 bases). Germline CDR1 SGHRS, CDR2 YFSETQ. Trimming took off 3 bases at V and 5 bases at J, with 11 bases between the two ends. This CDR3 has 14 residues. The CDR3 DNA reads as TGCGCCAGCAGCTCGGACAGCAAGAATGAAAAACTGTTTTTT. This sequence encodes CASSSDSKNEKLFF.

This CDR3 is CASSLGQALSGANVLTF. In nucleotides, the CDR3 is TGTGCCAGCAGTTTGGGACAGGCCCTCTCTGGGGCCAACGTCCTGACTTTC. The J gene is TRBJ2-6, the V gene TRBV12-3 or TRBV12-4, with 8 bases aligning to TRBD1. The CDR3 loop spans 17 amino acids. J gave up 0 bases and V 3 bases, and 4 bases lay outside the gene matches.

The rearrangement joins TRBV12-3 or TRBV12-4 to TRBJ2-6; D gene unclear. V was cut by 3 bases and J by 4 bases, with 4 bases left in between. The length of the CDR3 is 13 residues. CDR3 DNA: TGTGCCAGCAGTTTCGAGGGGGCCAACGTCCTGACTTTC. It encodes CASSFEGANVLTF.

This clonotype occurred many times. This chain uses TRBV4-3 with TRBJ1-1; TRBD1 matches at 7 bases. CDR1 is LGHNA, CDR2 YSLEER, per germline. CDR3 length equals 12 residues. J gave up 8 bases and V 4 bases, and 4 bases lay outside the gene matches. CDR3 nucleotide sequence: TGCGCCAGCAGCCGAACAGGGGTGGAAGCTTTCTTT. This codes for CASSRTGVEAFF.

There are many counts of this clonotype. This chain joins TRBV12-3 or TRBV12-4 and TRBJ2-7; 9 positions agree with TRBD1. The trim removed 3 bases at V and 2 bases at J, leaving 2 bases unmatched. The CDR3 spans 14 residues. Here the CDR3 reads CASSLGTGTYEQYF. CDR3 DNA: TGTGCCAGCAGTTTGGGGACAGGGACCTACGAGCAGTACTTC.

V is TRBV11-2 and J is TRBJ2-5, with a weak D call TRBD1 (6 bases). Per germline, CDR1 SGHAT and CDR2 FQNNGV. The CDR3 contains 14 residues. Trimming took 6 bases from V and 3 from J, leaving 14 bases between them. The CDR3 DNA reads TGTGCCAGCAGGCAGTACACAGGGAAAGAGACCCAGTACTTC. Amino acid sequence: CASRQYTGKETQYF. The variable domain in full, completed from reference TRBV11-2 and TRBJ2-5, reads EAGVAQSPRYKIIEKRQSVAFWCNPISGHATLYWYQQILGQGPKLLIQFQNNGVVDDSQLPKDRFSAERLKGVDSTLKIQPAKLEDSAVYLCASRQYTGKETQYFGPGTRLLVL.

The rearrangement uses TRBV5-5 and TRBJ2-1; D may match TRBD1 or TRBD2 (5 bases each). With 0 bases removed from V and 10 bases from J, the gap between germline ends came to 17 bases. Germline V gene data show CDR1 as SGHKS and CDR2 as YYEKEE (reference sequence). The CDR3 consists of 15 residues. The CDR3 nucleotides read TGTGCCAGCAGCTTGGGGCAGGGAGCCTACTGGGAGCAGTTCTTC. Translated: CASSLGQGAYWEQFF.

This clonotype was seen only a few times. V gene TRBV12-3 or TRBV12-4 combines with J gene TRBJ2-7, with TRBD2 as a possible D gene (5 bases). Trimming took off 5 bases at V and 6 bases at J, with 14 bases between the two ends. The CDR3 consists of 13 residues. CDR3 nucleotide sequence: TGTGCCAGCAGTGCACTAGAATTCGGCGAGCAGTACTTC. Its protein is CASSALEFGEQYF.

V gene TRBV14 combines with J gene TRBJ2-1; the D gene could be TRBD1 or TRBD2 (5 bases each). The CDR3 is made up of 16 amino acids. Trimming shortened V by 4 bases and J by 7 bases, and 20 bases separated the two germline ends. Per germline, CDR1 SGHDN and CDR2 FVKESK. The CDR3, as DNA: TGTGCCAGCAGCCGAGTCGGGTACGGGGCGAGTAATGAGCAGTTCTTC. Amino acids: CASSRVGYGASNEQFF.

The genes are TRBV30 and TRBJ1-5, with TRBD1 as a possible D gene (5 bases). V was shortened by 2 bases and J by 5 bases, with 7 bases between the two germline ends. The V gene's germline CDR1 is GTSNPN and CDR2 SVGIG (reference sequence). The CDR3 length is 12 residues. The CDR3 here is CAWSPGDQPQHF. Here the CDR3 DNA reads TGTGCCTGGAGTCCGGGGGATCAGCCCCAGCATTTT.

Only a few counts were recorded for this clonotype. J is TRBJ1-2 and V is TRBV4-3; 9 bases align to TRBD1. Per the germline V gene, CDR1 is LGHNA and CDR2 is YSLEER. The CDR3 contains 15 residues. The trim removed 0 bases at V and 5 bases at J, leaving 4 bases unmatched. CDR3 DNA: TGCGCCAGCAGCCAAGAAGGGACAGGGTTGTATGGCTACACCTTC. Its protein product is CASSQEGTGLYGYTF.

The chain combines TRBV12-3 or TRBV12-4 with TRBJ2-7, with TRBD2 identical over 8 bases. V lost 6 bases, J lost 5 bases, and 6 bases stayed unmatched. The length of the CDR3 is 13 residues. CDR3 residues: CASRRTSLDEQYF. CDR3 sequence (DNA): TGTGCCAGCAGACGGACTAGCTTGGACGAGCAGTACTTC.

J is TRBJ2-3 and V is TRBV20-1, with D possibly being TRBD2 (5 bases). The CDR3 is 16 amino acids. Germline CDR1 DFQATT, CDR2 SNEGSKA (reference sequence). V lost 1 base and J lost 0, with 14 bases in between. The CDR3 loop reads CSARVVLRTSTDTQYF. The CDR3 DNA follows: TGCAGTGCTAGAGTGGTGTTGCGGACTAGCACAGATACGCAGTATTTT.

This clonotype occurred a few times. The V call is TRBV2, the J call TRBJ2-3; 7 positions agree with TRBD2. Germline V CDR1 and CDR2: SNHLY, FYNNEI. V gave up 3 bases and J gave up 7 bases; unmatched junction bases: 4. This CDR3 region has 13 residues. The CDR3 protein is CASSEDSGYTQYF. In DNA form, the CDR3 reads TGTGCCAGCAGTGAGGATAGCGGGTATACGCAGTATTTT. The full variable domain, with the rest looked up from reference TRBV2 and TRBJ2-3, is EPEVTQTPSHQVTQMGQEVILRCVPISNHLYFYWYRQILGQKVEFLVSFYNNEISEKSEIFDDQFSVERPDGSNFTLKIRSTKLEDSAMYFCASSEDSGYTQYFGPGTRLTVL.